The clone carrying this T cell receptor (beta chain) was seen many times. The source of the sample is a study of blood T cells in healthy people across ages. Next came a second PCR, run for about 6 to 12 cycles, which used a sample-barcoded 5' primer along with a J-beta primer mix. CDR3-containing paired-end reads numbering at least 2.5 million came from each sample. Using its own MiXCR run on the 5' RACE reads, TCRdb lists one record per CDR3 protein. This sample has 650,000 to 700,000 distinct CDR3 sequences, with about 32% found just once. The TCR originated in an elderly woman in good health. Sequenced input: blood.

The CDR3 sequence is CSASHPGAGVETQYF. CDR3 DNA sequence: TGCAGTGCTAGCCACCCGGGAGCGGGGGTTGAGACCCAGTACTTC. The J gene is TRBJ2-5, the V gene TRBV20-1; TRBD2 agrees at 8 bases. CDR3 length equals 15 residues. V was clipped by 3 bases and J by 5 bases; unmatched bases: 11. From germline, CDR1 is DFQATT and CDR2 SNEGSKA (reference sequence).